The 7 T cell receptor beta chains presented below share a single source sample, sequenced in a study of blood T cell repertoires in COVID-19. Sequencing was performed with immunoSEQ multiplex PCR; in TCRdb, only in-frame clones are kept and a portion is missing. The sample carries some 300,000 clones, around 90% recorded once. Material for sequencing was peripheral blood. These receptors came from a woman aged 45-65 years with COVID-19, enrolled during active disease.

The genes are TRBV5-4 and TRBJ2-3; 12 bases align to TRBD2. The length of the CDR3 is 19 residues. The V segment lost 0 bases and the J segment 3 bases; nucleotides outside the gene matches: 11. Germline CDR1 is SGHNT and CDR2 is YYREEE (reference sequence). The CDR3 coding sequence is TGTGCCAGCAGCTTGGGGGGCGAATGGCTAGCGGGAGGGACAGATACGCAGTATTTT. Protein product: CASSLGGEWLAGGTDTQYF.

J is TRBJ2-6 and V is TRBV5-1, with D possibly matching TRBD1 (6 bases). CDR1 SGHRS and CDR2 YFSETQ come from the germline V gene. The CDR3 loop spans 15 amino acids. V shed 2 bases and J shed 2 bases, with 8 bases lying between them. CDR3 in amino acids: CASSLQGPGANVLTF. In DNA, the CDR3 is TGCGCCAGCAGCTTACAGGGACCTGGGGCCAACGTCCTGACTTTC.

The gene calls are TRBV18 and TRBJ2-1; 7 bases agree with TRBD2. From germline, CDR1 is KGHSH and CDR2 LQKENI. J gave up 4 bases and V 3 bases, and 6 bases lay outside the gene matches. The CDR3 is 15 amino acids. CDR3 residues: CASSPWLAEYNEQFF. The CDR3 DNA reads TGTGCCAGCTCACCCTGGCTAGCGGAGTACAATGAGCAGTTCTTC.

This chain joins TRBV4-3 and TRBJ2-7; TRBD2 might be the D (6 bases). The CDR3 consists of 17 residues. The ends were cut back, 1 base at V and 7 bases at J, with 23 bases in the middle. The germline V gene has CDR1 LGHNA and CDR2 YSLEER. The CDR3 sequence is CASSQVFGGSAAGEQYF. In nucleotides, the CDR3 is TGCGCCAGCAGCCAAGTCTTTGGTGGGAGTGCCGCGGGGGAGCAGTACTTC.

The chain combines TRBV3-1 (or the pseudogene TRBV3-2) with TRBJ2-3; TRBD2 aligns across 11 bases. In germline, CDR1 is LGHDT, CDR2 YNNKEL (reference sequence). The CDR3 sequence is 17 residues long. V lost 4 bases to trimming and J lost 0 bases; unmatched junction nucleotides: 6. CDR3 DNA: TGTGCCAGCAGCCGGGGACTAGCGGTCGCTAGCACAGATACGCAGTATTTT. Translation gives CASSRGLAVASTDTQYF.

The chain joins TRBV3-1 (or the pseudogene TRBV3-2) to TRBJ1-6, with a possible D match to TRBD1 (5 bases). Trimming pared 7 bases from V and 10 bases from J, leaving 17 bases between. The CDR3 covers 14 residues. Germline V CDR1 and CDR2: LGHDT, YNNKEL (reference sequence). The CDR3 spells CASNLRGNPSPLHF. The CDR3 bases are TGTGCCAGCAACCTCCGGGGGAATCCGTCACCCCTCCACTTT.

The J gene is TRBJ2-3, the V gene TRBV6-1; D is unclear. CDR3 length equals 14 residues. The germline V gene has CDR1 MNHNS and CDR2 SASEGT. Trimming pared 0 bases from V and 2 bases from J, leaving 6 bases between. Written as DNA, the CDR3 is TGTGCCAGCAGTGAAGCGTGGCTCACAGATACGCAGTATTTT. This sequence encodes CASSEAWLTDTQYF.